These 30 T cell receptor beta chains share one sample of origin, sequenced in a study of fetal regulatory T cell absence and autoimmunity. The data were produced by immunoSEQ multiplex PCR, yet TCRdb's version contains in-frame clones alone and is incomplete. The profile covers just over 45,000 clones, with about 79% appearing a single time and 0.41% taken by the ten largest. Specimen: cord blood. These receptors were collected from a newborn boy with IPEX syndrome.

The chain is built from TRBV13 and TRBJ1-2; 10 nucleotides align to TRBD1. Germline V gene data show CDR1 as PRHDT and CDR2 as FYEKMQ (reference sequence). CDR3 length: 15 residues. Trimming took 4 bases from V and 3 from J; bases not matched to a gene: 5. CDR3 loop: CASSSTGTGDYGYTF. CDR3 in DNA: TGTGCCAGCAGCTCGACCGGGACAGGGGACTATGGCTACACCTTC.

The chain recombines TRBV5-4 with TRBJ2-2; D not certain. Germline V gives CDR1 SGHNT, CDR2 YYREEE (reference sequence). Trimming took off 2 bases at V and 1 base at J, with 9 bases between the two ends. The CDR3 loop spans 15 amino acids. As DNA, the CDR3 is TGTGCCAGCAGCTTTTTAACGAAGAACACCGGGGAGCTGTTTTTT. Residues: CASSFLTKNTGELFF.

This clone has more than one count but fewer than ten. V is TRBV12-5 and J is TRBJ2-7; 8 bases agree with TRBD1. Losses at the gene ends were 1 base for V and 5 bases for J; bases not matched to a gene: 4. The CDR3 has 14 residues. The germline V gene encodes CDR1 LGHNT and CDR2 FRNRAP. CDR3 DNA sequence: TGTGCTAGTGGTTTGGGACAGGGGAGGCACGAGCAGTACTTC. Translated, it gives CASGLGQGRHEQYF. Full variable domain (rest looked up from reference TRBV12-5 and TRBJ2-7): DARVTQTPRHKVTEMGQEVTMRCQPILGHNTVFWYRQTMMQGLELLAYFRNRAPLDDSGMPKDRFSAEMPDATLATLKIQPSEPRDSAVYFCASGLGQGRHEQYFGPGTRLTVT.

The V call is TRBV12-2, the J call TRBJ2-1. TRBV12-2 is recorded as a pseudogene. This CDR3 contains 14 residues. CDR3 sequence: CASRLSASYNEQFF. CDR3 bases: TGTGCAAGTCGCTTATCAGCCTCCTACAATGAGCAGTTCTTC.

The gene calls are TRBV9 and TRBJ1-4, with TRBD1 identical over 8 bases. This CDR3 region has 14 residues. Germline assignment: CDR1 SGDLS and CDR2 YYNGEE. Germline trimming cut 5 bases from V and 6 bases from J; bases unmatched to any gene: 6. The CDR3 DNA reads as TGTGCCAGCAGTCGGACAGGGTCGGATGAAAAACTGTTTTTT. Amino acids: CASSRTGSDEKLFF.

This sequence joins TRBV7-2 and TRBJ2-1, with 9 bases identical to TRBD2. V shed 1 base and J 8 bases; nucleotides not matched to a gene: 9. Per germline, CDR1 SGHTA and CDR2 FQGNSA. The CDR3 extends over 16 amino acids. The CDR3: CASSLGVSGGGYEQFF. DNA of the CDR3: TGTGCCAGCAGCTTAGGGGTTAGCGGGGGAGGGTATGAGCAGTTCTTC.

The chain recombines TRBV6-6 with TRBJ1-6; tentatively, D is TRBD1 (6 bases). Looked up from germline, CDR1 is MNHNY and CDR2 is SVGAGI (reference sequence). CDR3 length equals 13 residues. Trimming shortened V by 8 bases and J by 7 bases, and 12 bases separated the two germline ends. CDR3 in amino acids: CASSQGLNSPLHF. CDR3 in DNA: TGTGCCAGCTCACAGGGTTTGAATTCACCCCTCCACTTT.

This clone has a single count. Here the CDR3 reads CASSLKRDGYEQYF. CDR3 DNA: TGTGCCAGCAGCTTGAAGCGAGACGGCTACGAGCAGTACTTC. V usage is TRBV5-6 and J usage is TRBJ2-7; no definite D call. The CDR3 covers 14 residues. The V and J ends lost 1 base and 3 bases respectively, with 11 bases between them. The germline gives CDR1 SGHDT, CDR2 YYEEEE.

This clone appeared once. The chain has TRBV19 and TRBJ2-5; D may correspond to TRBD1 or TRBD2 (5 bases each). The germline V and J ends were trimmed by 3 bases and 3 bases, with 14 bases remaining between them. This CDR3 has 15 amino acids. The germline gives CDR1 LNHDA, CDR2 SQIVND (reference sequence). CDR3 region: CASSILEGLEETQYF. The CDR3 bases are TGTGCCAGTAGTATTCTCGAGGGGCTAGAAGAGACCCAGTACTTC.

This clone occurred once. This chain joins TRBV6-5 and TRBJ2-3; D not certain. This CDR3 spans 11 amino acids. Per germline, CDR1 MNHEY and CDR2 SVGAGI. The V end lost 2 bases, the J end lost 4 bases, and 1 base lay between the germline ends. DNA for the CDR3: TGTGCCAGCAGTTACGCAGATACGCAGTATTTT. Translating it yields CASSYADTQYF.

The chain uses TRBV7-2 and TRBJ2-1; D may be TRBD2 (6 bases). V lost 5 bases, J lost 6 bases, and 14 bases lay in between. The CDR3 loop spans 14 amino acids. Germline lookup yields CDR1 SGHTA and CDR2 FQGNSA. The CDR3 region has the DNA TGTGCCAGCAGCCAAGGGCGGGGAGCCAATGAGCAGTTCTTC. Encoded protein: CASSQGRGANEQFF.

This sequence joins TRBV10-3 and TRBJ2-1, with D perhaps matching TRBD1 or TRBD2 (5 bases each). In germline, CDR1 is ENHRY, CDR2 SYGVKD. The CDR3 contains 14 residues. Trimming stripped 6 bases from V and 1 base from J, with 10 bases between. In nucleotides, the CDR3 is TGTGCCATCAGCCGGGACGCGTCCTACAATGAGCAGTTCTTC. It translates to CAISRDASYNEQFF.

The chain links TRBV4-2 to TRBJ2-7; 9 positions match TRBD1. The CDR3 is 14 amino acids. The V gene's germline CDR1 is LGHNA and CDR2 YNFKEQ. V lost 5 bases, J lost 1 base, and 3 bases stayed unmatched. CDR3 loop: CASSGTGNSYEQYF. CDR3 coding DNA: TGTGCCAGCAGCGGGACAGGGAATTCCTACGAGCAGTACTTC.

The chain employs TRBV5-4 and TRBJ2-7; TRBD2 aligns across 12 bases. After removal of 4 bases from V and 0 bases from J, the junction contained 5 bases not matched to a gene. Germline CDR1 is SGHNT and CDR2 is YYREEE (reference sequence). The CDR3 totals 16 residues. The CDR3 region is CASSARTSGVSYEQYF. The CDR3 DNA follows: TGTGCCAGCAGCGCGAGGACTAGCGGGGTCTCCTACGAGCAGTACTTC. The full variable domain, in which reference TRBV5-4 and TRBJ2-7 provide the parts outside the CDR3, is ETGVTQSPTHLIKTRGQQVTLRCSSQSGHNTVSWYQQALGQGPQFIFQYYREEENGRGNFPPRFSGLQFPNYSSELNVNALELDDSALYLCASSARTSGVSYEQYFGPGTRLTVT.

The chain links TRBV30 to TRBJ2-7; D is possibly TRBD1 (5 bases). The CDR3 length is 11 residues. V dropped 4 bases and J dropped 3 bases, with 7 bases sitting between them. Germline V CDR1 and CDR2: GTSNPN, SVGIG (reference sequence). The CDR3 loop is CAWTTGYEQYF. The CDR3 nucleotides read TGTGCCTGGACCACAGGCTACGAGCAGTACTTC. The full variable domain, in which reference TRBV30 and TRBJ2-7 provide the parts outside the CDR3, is SQTIHQWPATLVQPVGSPLSLECTVEGTSNPNLYWYRQAAGRGLQLLFYSVGIGQISSEVPQNLSASRPQDRQFILSSKKLLLSDSGFYLCAWTTGYEQYFGPGTRLTVT.

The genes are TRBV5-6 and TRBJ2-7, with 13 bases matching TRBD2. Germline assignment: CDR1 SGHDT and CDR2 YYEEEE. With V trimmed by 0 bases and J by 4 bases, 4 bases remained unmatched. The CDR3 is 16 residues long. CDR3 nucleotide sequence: TGTGCCAGCAGCTTGGCAGGACTAGCGGGAGTATACGAGCAGTACTTC. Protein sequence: CASSLAGLAGVYEQYF.

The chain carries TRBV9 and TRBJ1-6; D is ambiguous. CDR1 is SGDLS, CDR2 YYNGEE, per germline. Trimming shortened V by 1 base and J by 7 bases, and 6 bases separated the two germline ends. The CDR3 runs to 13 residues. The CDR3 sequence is CASSVSVNSPLHF. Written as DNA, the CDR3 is TGTGCCAGCAGCGTAAGTGTCAATTCACCCCTCCACTTT. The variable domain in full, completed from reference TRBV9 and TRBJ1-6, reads DSGVTQTPKHLITATGQRVTLRCSPRSGDLSVYWYQQSLDQGLQFLIQYYNGEERAKGNILERFSAQQFPDLHSELNLSSLELGDSALYFCASSVSVNSPLHFGNGTRLTVT.

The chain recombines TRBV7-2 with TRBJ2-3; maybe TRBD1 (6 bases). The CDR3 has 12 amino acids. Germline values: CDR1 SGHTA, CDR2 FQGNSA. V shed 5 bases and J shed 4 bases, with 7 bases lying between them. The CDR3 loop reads CASSPGADTQYF. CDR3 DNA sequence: TGTGCCAGCAGCCCAGGGGCAGATACGCAGTATTTT.

CDR3 residues: CSVEDRGPGLRRNEQFF. CDR3 sequence (DNA): TGCAGCGTTGAAGATCGGGGACCGGGACTGCGGAGGAATGAGCAGTTCTTC. V is TRBV29-1 and J is TRBJ2-1; a possible D gene is TRBD2 (6 bases). Germline V gene lookup returns CDR1 SQVTM and CDR2 ANQGSEA. Trimming pared 0 bases from V and 7 bases from J, leaving 22 bases between. CDR3 size: 17 residues.

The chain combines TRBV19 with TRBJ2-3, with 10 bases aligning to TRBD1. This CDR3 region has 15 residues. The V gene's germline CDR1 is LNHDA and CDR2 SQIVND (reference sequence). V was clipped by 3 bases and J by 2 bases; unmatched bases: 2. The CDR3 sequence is CASSMGQGTTDTQYF. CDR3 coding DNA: TGTGCCAGTAGTATGGGACAGGGGACCACAGATACGCAGTATTTT. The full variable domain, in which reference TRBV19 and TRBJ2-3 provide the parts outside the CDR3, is DGGITQSPKYLFRKEGQNVTLSCEQNLNHDAMYWYRQDPGQGLRLIYYSQIVNDFQKGDIAEGYSVSREKKESFPLTVTSAQKNPTAFYLCASSMGQGTTDTQYFGPGTRLTVL.

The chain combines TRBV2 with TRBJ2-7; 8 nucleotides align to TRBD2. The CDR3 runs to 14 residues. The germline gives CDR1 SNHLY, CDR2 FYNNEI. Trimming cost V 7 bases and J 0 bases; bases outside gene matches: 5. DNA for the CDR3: TGTGCCAGCAAACAGCGGGGGAGCTCCTACGAGCAGTACTTC. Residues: CASKQRGSSYEQYF. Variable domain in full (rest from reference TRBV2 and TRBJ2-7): EPEVTQTPSHQVTQMGQEVILRCVPISNHLYFYWYRQILGQKVEFLVSFYNNEISEKSEIFDDQFSVERPDGSNFTLKIRSTKLEDSAMYFCASKQRGSSYEQYFGPGTRLTVT.

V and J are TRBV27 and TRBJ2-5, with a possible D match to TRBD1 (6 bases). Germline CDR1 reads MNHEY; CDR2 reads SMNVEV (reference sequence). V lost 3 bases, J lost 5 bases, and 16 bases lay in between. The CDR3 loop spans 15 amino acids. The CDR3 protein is CASSFQGLGAETQYF. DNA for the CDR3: TGTGCCAGCAGTTTCCAGGGGTTGGGGGCGGAGACCCAGTACTTC.

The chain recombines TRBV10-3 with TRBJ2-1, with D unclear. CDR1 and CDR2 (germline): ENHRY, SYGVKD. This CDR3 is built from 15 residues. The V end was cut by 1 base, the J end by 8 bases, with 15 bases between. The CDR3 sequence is CAISEYLIRVHEQFF. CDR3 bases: TGTGCCATCAGTGAGTACCTTATCCGAGTCCATGAGCAGTTCTTC.

The CDR3 spells CASRPGFYEKLFF. The DNA of the CDR3 is TGTGCCAGCAGACCCGGATTTTATGAAAAACTGTTTTTT. The chain recombines TRBV6-5 with TRBJ1-4; D is uncertain. The CDR3 has 13 residues. Germline CDR1 reads MNHEY; CDR2 reads SVGAGI. Deletions cut 6 bases from V and 6 bases from J, with 11 bases between.

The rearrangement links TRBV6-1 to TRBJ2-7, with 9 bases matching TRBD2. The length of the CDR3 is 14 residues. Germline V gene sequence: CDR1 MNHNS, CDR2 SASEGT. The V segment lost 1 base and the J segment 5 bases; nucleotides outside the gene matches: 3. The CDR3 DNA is TGTGCCAGCAGTGAAGGTGTAGCGGGAGACGAGCAGTACTTC. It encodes CASSEGVAGDEQYF.

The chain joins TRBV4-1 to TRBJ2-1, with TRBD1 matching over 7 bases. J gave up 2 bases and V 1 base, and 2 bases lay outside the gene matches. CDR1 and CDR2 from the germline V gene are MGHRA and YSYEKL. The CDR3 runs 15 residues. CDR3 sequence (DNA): TGCGCCAGCAGCCAAGTACAGGGGACCTACAATGAGCAGTTCTTC. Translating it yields CASSQVQGTYNEQFF.

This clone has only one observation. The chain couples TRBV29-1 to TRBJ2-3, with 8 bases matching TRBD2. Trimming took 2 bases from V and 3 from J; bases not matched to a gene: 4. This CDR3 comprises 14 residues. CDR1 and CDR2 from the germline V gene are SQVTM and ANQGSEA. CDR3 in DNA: TGCAGCGTTGAATTGGGCGGGGGGACAGATACGCAGTATTTT. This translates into CSVELGGGTDTQYF.

The CDR3 DNA reads as TGTGCCAGCAGCGTAGGGATTCGCGGGGGGCCTCGGGAGCAGTACTTC. As protein: CASSVGIRGGPREQYF. The rearrangement links TRBV9 to TRBJ2-7, with 8 bases aligning to TRBD2. CDR1 is SGDLS and CDR2 is YYNGEE in the germline V gene. The CDR3 contains 16 residues. The ends lost 0 bases at V and 7 bases at J; junction bases unmatched: 12.

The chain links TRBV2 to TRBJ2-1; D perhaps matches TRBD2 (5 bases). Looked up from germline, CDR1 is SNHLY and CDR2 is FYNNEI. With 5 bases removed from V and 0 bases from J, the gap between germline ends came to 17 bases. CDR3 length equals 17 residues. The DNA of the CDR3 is TGTGCCAGCAGTCATCAAGGCAGCGGAAGCTCCTACAATGAGCAGTTCTTC. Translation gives CASSHQGSGSSYNEQFF.

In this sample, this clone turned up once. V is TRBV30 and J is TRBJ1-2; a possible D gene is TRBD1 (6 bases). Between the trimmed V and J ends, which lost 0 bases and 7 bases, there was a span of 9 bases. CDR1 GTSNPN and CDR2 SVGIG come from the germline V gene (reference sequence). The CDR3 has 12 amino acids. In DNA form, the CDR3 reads TGTGCCTGGAGTGTTAACAGGGCTGGCTACACCTTC. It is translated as CAWSVNRAGYTF.